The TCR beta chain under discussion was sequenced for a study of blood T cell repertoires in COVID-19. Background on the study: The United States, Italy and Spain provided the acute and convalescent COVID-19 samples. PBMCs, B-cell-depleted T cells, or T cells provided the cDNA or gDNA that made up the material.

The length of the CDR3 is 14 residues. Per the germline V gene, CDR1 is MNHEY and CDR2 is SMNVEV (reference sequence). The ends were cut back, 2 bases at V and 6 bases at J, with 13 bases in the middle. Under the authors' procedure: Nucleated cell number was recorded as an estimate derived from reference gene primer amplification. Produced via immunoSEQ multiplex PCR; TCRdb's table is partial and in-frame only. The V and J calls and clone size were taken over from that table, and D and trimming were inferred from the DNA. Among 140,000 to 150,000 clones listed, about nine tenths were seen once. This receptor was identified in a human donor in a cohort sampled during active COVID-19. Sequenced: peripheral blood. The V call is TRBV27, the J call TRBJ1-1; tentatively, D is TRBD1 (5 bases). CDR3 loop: CASSLGQGVPEAFF. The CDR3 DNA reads TGTGCCAGCAGTTTAGGTCAGGGTGTGCCTGAAGCTTTCTTT.